This T cell receptor beta chain was recorded in a study of blood T cell repertoires in COVID-19. Repertoires were generated with immunoSEQ multiplex PCR, while TCRdb's copy carries only in-frame clones and drops some. The sample lists over 200,000 clones, 80% occurring once. The V gene's germline CDR1 is MDHEN and CDR2 SYDVKM. Trimming removed 7 bases from V and 5 bases from J, with 19 bases in between. The CDR3 contains 15 residues. The sample comprised peripheral blood. This chain joins TRBV28 and TRBJ2-3; possible D gene TRBD2, 7 bases. The origin of this receptor is a human donor in a cohort sampled during active COVID-19. CDR3 DNA sequence: TGTGCCAGCACCACACACAGGGAGGGGGGAGATACGCAGTATTTT. Its protein product is CASTTHREGGDTQYF.